One and the same sample provided the 2 T cell receptor beta chains below, sequenced in a study of blood T cell repertoires in COVID-19. Here immunoSEQ multiplex PCR was the method, and the copy in TCRdb shows in-frame clones only, minus some. The sample records about 200,000 clones, approximately 83% being singletons. The sample comprised PBMCs or T cells enriched from blood (not recorded which). The source is a woman in her thirties or forties with acute COVID-19.

This chain connects TRBV11-1 to TRBJ2-4; TRBD2 might be the D (5 bases). Germline lookup yields CDR1 SGHAT and CDR2 FQDESV (reference sequence). Trimming pared 5 bases from V and 5 bases from J, leaving 10 bases between. The CDR3 spans 13 residues. CDR3 nucleotide sequence: TGTGCCAGCAGCCCAGGAGGTGAAAACATTCAGTACTTC. Its protein product is CASSPGGENIQYF.

The chain carries TRBV7-2 and TRBJ1-3; TRBD1 agrees at 9 bases. The J segment lost 4 bases and the V segment lost 4 bases, leaving 8 bases of the junction unmatched. The CDR3 runs to 16 residues. Per germline, CDR1 SGHTA and CDR2 FQGNSA. CDR3 DNA: TGTGCCAGCAGCTCCGGGACAGGGCTTTCGGGAAACACCATATATTTT. Its translation: CASSSGTGLSGNTIYF.